The T cell receptor (beta chain) described here comes from a study of metastatic and nonmetastatic thyroid tumors. The wider study: Peripheral blood and tumor or nodule samples from malignant and benign thyroid patients were compared. Study-wide findings and caveats: It was reportedly found that TCR beta diversity was significantly higher in malignant thyroid tumors than in benign nodules, a difference seen in both blood and tumor samples.

For this clone: Its matching antigen is unknown.

All patients were untreated before thyroid surgery. The germline V gene encodes CDR1 MNHNS and CDR2 SASEGT. This CDR3 has 15 residues. The V segment lost 2 bases and the J segment 2 bases; nucleotides outside the gene matches: 5. Through MiXCR, TCRdb re-clonotyped the PCR reads. The sample records about 17,000 clones, 29% being singletons. Sequenced material: tumor tissue. The TCR originated in a female donor with papillary thyroid cancer or a benign thyroid nodule (not recorded which). Some clones in this sample may be carry-over from other donors' samples. The chain has TRBV6-1 and TRBJ1-1; 7 bases align to TRBD1. Written as DNA, the CDR3 is TGTGCCAGCAGTGAACCGGGACAGCCTAACACTGAAGCTTTCTTT. This encodes CASSEPGQPNTEAFF.